This T cell receptor (beta chain) is from a study of blood T cell repertoires in COVID-19. Study-level background: There were acute and convalescent COVID-19 samples, and they came from the United States, Italy and Spain. The cDNA or gDNA used as material had been derived from T cells, B-cell-depleted T cells, or PBMCs.

The V end lost 4 bases, the J end lost 4 bases, and 9 bases lay between the germline ends. Germline V gene sequence: CDR1 LNHDA, CDR2 SQIVND (reference sequence). This CDR3 spans 13 amino acids. The authors' processing: From reference gene primer amplification, estimates of nucleated cell counts were derived. Measured with immunoSEQ multiplex PCR; TCRdb has only the in-frame clones, and not every one. V and J calls and clone size are copied from that table; D and trimming were computed from the DNA. The sample lists 250,000 or so clones, roughly 87% occurring once. The rearrangement uses TRBV19 and TRBJ2-3; D perhaps matches TRBD1 (5 bases). Sequenced material: peripheral blood. This TCR was sampled from a woman aged 40-49 years who had recovered from COVID-19. The CDR3 reads CASSTGWPDTQYF. The CDR3 DNA reads as TGTGCCAGTAGTACAGGGTGGCCAGATACGCAGTATTTT.